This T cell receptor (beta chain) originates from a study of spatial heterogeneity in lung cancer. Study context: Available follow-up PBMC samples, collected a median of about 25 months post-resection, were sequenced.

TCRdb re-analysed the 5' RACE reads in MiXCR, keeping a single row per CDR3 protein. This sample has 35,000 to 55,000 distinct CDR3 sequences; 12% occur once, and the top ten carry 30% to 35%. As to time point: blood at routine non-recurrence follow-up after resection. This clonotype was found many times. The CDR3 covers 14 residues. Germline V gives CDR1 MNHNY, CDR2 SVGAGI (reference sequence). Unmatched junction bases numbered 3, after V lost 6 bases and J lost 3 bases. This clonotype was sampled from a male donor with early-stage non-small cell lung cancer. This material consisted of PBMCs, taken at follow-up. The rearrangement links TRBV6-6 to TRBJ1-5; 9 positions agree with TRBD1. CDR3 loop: CASSRTGVNQPQHF. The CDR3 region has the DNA TGTGCCAGCAGCCGGACAGGGGTCAATCAGCCCCAGCATTTT.